This TCR beta chain was identified in a study of OX40 agonist ivuxolimab in advanced cancers. Across the study: With ivuxolimab, an agonistic anti-OX40 (CD134) antibody, patients were treated. The dose-escalation cohort had hepatocellular carcinoma, melanoma, renal cell or head and neck cancer. Anti-PD-1, anti-PD-L1 or anti-CTLA-4 therapy given earlier was allowed, and 40% had some.

Any history of autoimmune disease or systemic immunosuppression disqualified patients. TCRdb's copy holds only in-frame clones and misses some; the assay was immunoSEQ multiplex PCR. The sample contains about 59,000 clones, about 85% of which appear only once. The junction had 10 bases not matched to a gene; V was cut back by 3 bases and J by 7 bases. The CDR3 has 15 amino acids. Germline V gene lookup returns CDR1 SGHVS and CDR2 FQNEAQ. The sample here was CD4+ or CD8+ T cells sorted from blood, taken in a trial of the OX40 agonist ivuxolimab. The source is an adult with an advanced solid tumor such as melanoma, head and neck, liver or kidney cancer. The V and J genes are TRBV7-8 and TRBJ2-7; 9 positions match TRBD2. In DNA form, the CDR3 reads TGTGCCAGCAGCTTGAGACTAGCGGCTCTGGGGGAGCAGTACTTC. Its protein product is CASSLRLAALGEQYF. Full variable domain (outside the CDR3, taken from reference TRBV7-8 and TRBJ2-7): GAGVSQSPRYKVAKRGQDVALRCDPISGHVSLFWYQQALGQGPEFLTYFQNEAQLDKSGLPSDRFFAERPEGSVSTLKIQRTQQEDSAVYLCASSLRLAALGEQYFGPGTRLTVT.